Included here is one T cell receptor beta chain sequence, with context. The antigen is unknown. One end of the junction fails to match germline, which may point to a read error. This record comes from a study of a mutant IDH1 vaccine in newly diagnosed glioma. Background on the study: Once 4-6 weeks had passed after radiotherapy alone, vaccination started, or it started with temozolomide cycles. There were approximately 62% males and roughly 38% females among treated patients, whose mean age was about 38 years.

TCRdb's copy holds only in-frame clones and misses some; the assay was immunoSEQ multiplex PCR. The sample consists of about 94,000 clones, roughly 86% of them appearing once. Time point described: week 47, end of study. Alongside topical imiquimod, each dose of vaccine comprised 300 ug of mutant IDH1 20-mer peptide. Patients carried new grade 3 or 4 IDH1-mutant astrocytomas lacking nuclear ATRX. Sequencing used PBMCs, obtained from a glioma patient whose treatment included an IDH1 peptide vaccine. The TCR originated in a woman in her fifties or sixties with glioma.

CDR3 amino acids: CASSLTGSQETQYF. CDR3 DNA sequence: TGTGCTAGCAGCTTAACGGGCAGCCAAGAGACCCAGTACTTC. The chain couples TRBV7-7 to TRBJ2-5; D gene ambiguous. The CDR3 sequence is 14 residues long. Germline CDR1 reads SSHAT; CDR2 reads FNYEAQ (reference sequence). The variable domain in full, with the rest retrieved from reference TRBV7-7 and TRBJ2-5, is GAGVSQSPRYKVTKRGQDVTLRCDPISSHATLYWYQQALGQGPEFLTYFNYEAQPDKSGLPSDRFSAERPEGSISTLTIQRTEQRDSAMYRCASSLTGSQETQYFGPGTRLLVL.